Reported below is one TCR beta chain. Its antigen remains unidentified. This record comes from a study of OX40 agonist ivuxolimab in advanced cancers. The wider study: Three patients, one with hepatocellular carcinoma and two with cutaneous melanoma, responded partially.

Clones were read by immunoSEQ multiplex PCR, and TCRdb kept only the in-frame ones, dropping some. The sample includes some 68,000 clones, roughly nine tenths seen only once; the top ten take less than 1.1%. Study results and limitations: More expanded clones were found, on average, in CD8+ than in CD4+ T cells. Some patients who did not respond also had low normalized T-cell clonal expansion. Partial responders at 0.1-3.0 mg/kg showed near-lowest clonal expansion.

V was cut by 4 bases and J by 11 bases, with 10 bases left in between. Per the germline V gene, CDR1 is SGHAT and CDR2 is FQNNGV. The CDR3 length is 11 residues. The chain links TRBV11-2 to TRBJ2-3; the D gene is possibly TRBD2 (6 bases). The source was CD4+ or CD8+ T cells sorted from blood, collected in a trial of the OX40 agonist ivuxolimab. This clonotype was sampled from an adult with an advanced solid tumor such as melanoma, head and neck, liver or kidney cancer. Here the CDR3 reads CASSSNGGQYF. The CDR3 coding sequence is TGTGCCAGCAGCTCCAACGGGGGGCAGTATTTT. The full variable domain, its missing parts supplied by reference TRBV11-2 and TRBJ2-3, is EAGVAQSPRYKIIEKRQSVAFWCNPISGHATLYWYQQILGQGPKLLIQFQNNGVVDDSQLPKDRFSAERLKGVDSTLKIQPAKLEDSAVYLCASSSNGGQYFGPGTRLTVL.